Below, 10 T cell receptor beta chains from the same sample are listed, as sequenced in a study of blood T cell repertoires in COVID-19. Profiling relied on immunoSEQ multiplex PCR, and the TCRdb table lists in-frame clones only, not all of them. Seen here are some 340,000 clones, more than 70% observed once, and the top ten hold 2.5% to 3.5%. Sequenced input: peripheral blood. Receptor source: a man aged 25-45 years with active or convalescent COVID-19.

CDR3 DNA sequence: TGCGCCAGCAGGACCAGGGATGTAGGCACTGAAGCTTTCTTT. This codes for CASRTRDVGTEAFF. V is TRBV5-1 and J is TRBJ1-1; a weak D match, TRBD1 (5 bases). Germline lookup yields CDR1 SGHRS and CDR2 YFSETQ. This CDR3 is 14 amino acids long. V dropped 5 bases and J dropped 4 bases, with 15 bases sitting between them.

This sequence joins TRBV27 and TRBJ2-5, with 9 nucleotides matching TRBD1. The junction had 6 bases not matched to a gene; V was cut back by 3 bases and J by 4 bases. The CDR3 loop spans 15 amino acids. Germline lookup yields CDR1 MNHEY and CDR2 SMNVEV (reference sequence). CDR3 sequence: CASSLAGTGLETQYF. The CDR3 region has the DNA TGTGCCAGCAGTTTGGCCGGGACAGGGCTAGAGACCCAGTACTTC.

The J gene is TRBJ1-5, the V gene TRBV19; D is possibly TRBD1 (5 bases). CDR3 length: 15 amino acids. Trimming shortened V by 3 bases and J by 1 base, and 10 bases separated the two germline ends. Germline-derived CDR1 and CDR2 are LNHDA and SQIVND (reference sequence). CDR3: CASSMGGGSNQPQHF. The CDR3 nucleotides are TGTGCCAGTAGTATGGGGGGGGGAAGCAATCAGCCCCAGCATTTT.

The rearrangement joins TRBV7-9 to TRBJ1-2, with TRBD1 matching 9 bases. The CDR3 is made up of 15 amino acids. After removal of 5 bases from V and 2 bases from J, the junction contained 6 bases not matched to a gene. Germline CDR1 reads SEHNR; CDR2 reads FQNEAQ (reference sequence). The DNA of the CDR3 is TGTGCCAGCAGCCGCCCGGGACAGGGAAACTATGGCTACACCTTC. Translation: CASSRPGQGNYGYTF. Drawing the rest from reference TRBV7-9 and TRBJ1-2, the complete variable domain is DTGVSQNPRHKITKRGQNVTFRCDPISEHNRLYWYRQTLGQGPEFLTYFQNEAQLEKSRLLSDRFSAERPKGSFSTLEIQRTEQGDSAMYLCASSRPGQGNYGYTFGSGTRLTVV.

The rearrangement links TRBV19 to TRBJ2-7; 8 nucleotides align to TRBD1. The trim removed 2 bases at V and 5 bases at J, leaving 2 bases unmatched. This CDR3 spans 13 amino acids. Germline V gene lookup returns CDR1 LNHDA and CDR2 SQIVND (reference sequence). The DNA for the CDR3 is TGTGCCAGTAGTATAACAGGGGGAAACGAGCAGTACTTC. It is translated as CASSITGGNEQYF. The variable domain in full, with the rest retrieved from reference TRBV19 and TRBJ2-7, is DGGITQSPKYLFRKEGQNVTLSCEQNLNHDAMYWYRQDPGQGLRLIYYSQIVNDFQKGDIAEGYSVSREKKESFPLTVTSAQKNPTAFYLCASSITGGNEQYFGPGTRLTVT.

The rearrangement joins TRBV12-1 to TRBJ2-5; TRBD2 is the table's D call and was not checked against the DNA. TRBV12-1 constitutes a pseudogene. There are 15 residues in the CDR3. This CDR3 is CASSGPPSPGGAQYF. The CDR3 DNA reads TGTGCCAGCAGCGGCCCTCCTAGTCCGGGGGGGGCCCAGTACTTC.

In regard to this clone: Other DNA variants within this sample encode the same CDR3. The chain carries TRBV11-2 and TRBJ1-2, with D possibly being TRBD1 (5 bases). There are 16 residues in the CDR3. Between the trimmed V and J ends, which lost 1 base and 8 bases, there was a span of 20 bases. Germline CDR1 reads SGHAT; CDR2 reads FQNNGV. The CDR3 coding sequence is TGTGCCAGCAGCTTAGGGCAGGGTCCCGCAGCGTGGGGCTACACCTTC. It yields the protein CASSLGQGPAAWGYTF.

The genes are TRBV6-2 or TRBV6-3 and TRBJ2-2, with a weak D call TRBD1 (5 bases). Trimming cost V 4 bases and J 7 bases, with 10 bases left between them. There are 13 residues in the CDR3. The V gene's germline CDR1 is MNHEY and CDR2 SVGEGT. The CDR3 bases are TGTGCCAGCAGTTCCAGGGAAAACGGGGAGCTGTTTTTT. The encoded protein is CASSSRENGELFF.

DNA for the CDR3: TGTGCCAGCAGTCGACCGGGACAGGGGTCGAGTAGCTACGAGCAGTACTTC. Amino acids: CASSRPGQGSSSYEQYF. This chain joins TRBV11-2 and TRBJ2-7; 10 nucleotides agree with TRBD1. In germline, CDR1 is SGHAT, CDR2 FQNNGV. J gave up 3 bases and V 6 bases, and 14 bases lay outside the gene matches. The CDR3 runs 17 residues.

This chain links TRBV9 with TRBJ1-4, with D possibly matching TRBD1 (5 bases). Germline V CDR1 and CDR2: SGDLS, YYNGEE. V lost 7 bases, J lost 8 bases, and 21 bases lay in between. CDR3 length equals 15 residues. The CDR3 spells CASGKQASGGEKLFF. In DNA, the CDR3 is TGTGCCAGCGGGAAACAGGCTTCGGGAGGCGAAAAACTGTTTTTT.